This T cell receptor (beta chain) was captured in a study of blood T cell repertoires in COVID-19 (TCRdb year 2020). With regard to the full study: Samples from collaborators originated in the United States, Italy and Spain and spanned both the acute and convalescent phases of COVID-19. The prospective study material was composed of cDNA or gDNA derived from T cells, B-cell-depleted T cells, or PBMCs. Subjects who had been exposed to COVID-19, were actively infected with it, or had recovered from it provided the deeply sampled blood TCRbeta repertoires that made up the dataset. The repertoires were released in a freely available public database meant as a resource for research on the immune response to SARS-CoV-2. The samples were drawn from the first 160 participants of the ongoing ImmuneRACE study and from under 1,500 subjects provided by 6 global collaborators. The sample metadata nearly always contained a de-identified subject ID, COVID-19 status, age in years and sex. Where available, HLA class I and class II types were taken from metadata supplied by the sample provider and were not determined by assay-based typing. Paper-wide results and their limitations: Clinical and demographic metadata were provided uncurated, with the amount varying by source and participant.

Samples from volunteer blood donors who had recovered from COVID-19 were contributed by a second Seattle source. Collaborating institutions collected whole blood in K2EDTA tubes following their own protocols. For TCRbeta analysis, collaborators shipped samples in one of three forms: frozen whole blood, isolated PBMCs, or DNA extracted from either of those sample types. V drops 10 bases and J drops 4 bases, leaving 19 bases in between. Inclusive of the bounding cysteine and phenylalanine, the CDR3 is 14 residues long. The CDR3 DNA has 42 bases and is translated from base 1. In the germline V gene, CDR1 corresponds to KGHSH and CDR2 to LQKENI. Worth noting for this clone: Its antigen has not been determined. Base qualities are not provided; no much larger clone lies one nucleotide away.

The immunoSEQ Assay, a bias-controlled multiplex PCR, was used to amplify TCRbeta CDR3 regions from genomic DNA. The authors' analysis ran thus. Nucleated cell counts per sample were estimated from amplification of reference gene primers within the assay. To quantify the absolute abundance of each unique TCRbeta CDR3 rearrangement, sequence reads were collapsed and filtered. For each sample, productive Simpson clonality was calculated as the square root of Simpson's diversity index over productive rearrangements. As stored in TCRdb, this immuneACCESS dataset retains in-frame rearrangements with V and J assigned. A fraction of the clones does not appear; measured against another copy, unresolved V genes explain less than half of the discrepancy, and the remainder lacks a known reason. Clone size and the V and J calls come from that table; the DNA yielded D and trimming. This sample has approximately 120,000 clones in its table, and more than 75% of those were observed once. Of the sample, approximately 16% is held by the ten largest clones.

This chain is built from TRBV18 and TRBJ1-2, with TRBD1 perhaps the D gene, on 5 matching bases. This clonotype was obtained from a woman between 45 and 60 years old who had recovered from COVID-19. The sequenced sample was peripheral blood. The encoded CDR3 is CATSPRQGPYGYTF. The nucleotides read TGTGCCACCTCCCCCCGGCAGGGCCCCTATGGCTACACCTTC.